What follows describes a single T cell receptor (beta chain). This specimen comes from a study of early T cells in non-severe SARS-CoV-2 infection. TCRdb reprocessed the 5' RACE reads with MiXCR, giving one entry per CDR3 protein. Altogether 80,000 to 95,000 distinct CDR3 sequences are present, more than 9% being singletons, with the ten largest covering less than 8.5%. The sample taken for sequencing was whole blood. This TCR was sampled from an adult who was a healthcare worker with PCR-confirmed SARS-CoV-2 infection or an uninfected control (not recorded which).

CDR3 in amino acids: CSARDWDTEAFF. The CDR3 DNA sequence: TGCAGTGCTAGGGACTGGGACACTGAAGCTTTCTTT. V and J are TRBV20-1 and TRBJ1-1; the D is unclear. Germline CDR1 reads DFQATT; CDR2 reads SNEGSKA (reference sequence). V was pared by 3 bases and J by 3 bases, with 8 bases between. The CDR3 sequence is 12 residues long.